This is a list of T cell receptor beta chains from one sample in a study of control samples from healthy donors and cancer patients. TCRdb keeps only in-frame clones here, not all; method: immunoSEQ multiplex PCR. This table holds around 100,000 clones, over 75% found once. Sequencing was performed on blood. The receptors stem from a woman between 45 and 65 years old in good health. CDR3s include the opening cysteine and the closing phenylalanine or tryptophan. The D gene is left open where the match is weak. Expanded clones are given a class, and other clones once, few, many or no size at all.

abundance,len,d_gene,j_gene,v_gene,CDR3aa,CDR3nt
-,12,-,TRBJ2-7,TRBV30,CAWSVQGREQYF,TGTGCCTGGAGTGTCCAGGGGCGGGAGCAGTACTTC
-,15,TRBD1,TRBJ2-7,TRBV2,CASRVGTAAYSEQYF,TGTGCCAGCAGGGTGGGGACAGCGGCTTATAGCGAGCAGTACTTC
-,15,-,TRBJ2-2,TRBV9,CASSPSKDTHRELFF,TGTGCCAGCAGCCCTTCTAAGGACACCCATCGGGAGCTGTTTTTT
-,15,-,TRBJ2-5,TRBV7-2,CASSSSSVYQETQYF,TGTGCCAGCAGCTCTAGCTCGGTGTACCAAGAGACCCAGTACTTC
-,14,-,TRBJ2-5,TRBV19,CASSMGLGWETQYF,TGTGCCAGTAGTATGGGCCTAGGGTGGGAGACCCAGTACTTC
-,13,-,TRBJ2-7,TRBV13,CASRSSGSHEQYF,TGTGCCAGCAGATCCTCAGGATCCCACGAGCAGTACTTC
-,18,TRBD2,TRBJ2-2,TRBV4-1,CASSQVQSSQRGFGELFF,TGCGCCAGCAGCCAAGTTCAGTCCAGTCAGCGGGGGTTCGGGGAGCTGTTTTTT
once,13,-,TRBJ2-3,TRBV18,CASTTLSADTQYF,TGTGCCAGCACAACCCTAAGCGCAGATACGCAGTATTTT
-,14,-,TRBJ1-2,TRBV2,CASSEDSTNYGYTF,TGTGCCAGCAGTGAAGACAGCACTAACTATGGCTACACCTTC
few,13,TRBD2,TRBJ2-1,TRBV14,CASSPSQRGPGFF,TGTGCCAGCAGCCCATCCCAGCGGGGACCCGGGTTCTTC
-,15,-,TRBJ2-1,TRBV5-1,CASSLGGDAYNEQFF,TGCGCCAGCAGCTTGGGGGGTGATGCCTACAATGAGCAGTTCTTC
-,15,-,TRBJ1-2,TRBV4-3,CASSRTGQGNYGYTF,TGCGCCAGCAGCCGCACCGGGCAGGGAAACTATGGCTACACCTTC
-,14,-,TRBJ2-5,TRBV2,CASSETEYQETQYF,TGTGCCAGCAGTGAGACGGAATACCAAGAGACCCAGTACTTC
-,13,-,TRBJ2-3,TRBV5-1,CASSFQGPDTQYF,TGCGCCAGCAGCTTCCAGGGGCCAGATACGCAGTATTTT
-,12,TRBD1,TRBJ2-7,TRBV7-9,CASSFNRDRGDF,TGTGCCAGCAGCTTCAACCGGGACAGGGGGGATTTC
few,13,-,TRBJ1-2,TRBV12-3/TRBV12-4,CASIPRSSYGYTF,TGTGCCAGCATCCCCCGGTCGAGTTATGGCTACACCTTC
few,12,-,TRBJ2-3,TRBV7-2,CASSGRTDTQYF,TGTGCCAGCAGCGGGCGCACAGATACGCAGTATTTT
-,16,TRBD2,TRBJ2-2,TRBV5-4,CASSKSGTRNTGELFF,TGTGCCAGCAGTAAATCCGGGACTAGGAACACCGGGGAGCTGTTTTTT
-,18,-,TRBJ2-2,TRBV4-3,CASSPSSLSRGNTGELFF,TGCGCCAGCAGCCCTTCATCCCTTAGTAGGGGGAACACCGGGGAGCTGTTTTTT
-,14,-,TRBJ2-1,TRBV19,CASRDSLTYNEQFF,TGTGCCAGTAGGGACTCCTTAACCTACAATGAGCAGTTCTTC
-,14,-,TRBJ1-1,TRBV6-5,CASSYRHSNTEAFF,TGTGCCAGCAGTTACCGGCACTCGAACACTGAAGCTTTCTTT
-,15,-,TRBJ2-5,TRBV24-1,CATSDNRRTQETQYF,TGTGCCACCAGTGATAACCGAAGGACCCAAGAGACCCAGTACTTC
-,15,-,TRBJ2-5,TRBV7-7,CASSSGGRWRETQYF,TGTGCCAGCAGTTCTGGAGGGCGGTGGAGGGAGACCCAGTACTTC
-,17,-,TRBJ1-6,TRBV7-2,CASSLAGGGSYNSPLHF,TGTGCCAGCAGCTTAGCGGGGGGGGGCTCCTATAATTCACCCCTCCACTTT
-,16,TRBD2,TRBJ2-3,TRBV11-2,CASSRLGGRGTDTQYF,TGTGCCAGCAGCCGCCTGGGCGGGAGAGGAACAGATACGCAGTATTTT
-,13,-,TRBJ1-5,TRBV19,CASALSSNQPQHF,TGTGCCAGCGCACTTTCTAGCAATCAGCCCCAGCATTTT
-,12,-,TRBJ1-5,TRBV7-8,CASSLSGGPQHF,TGTGCCAGCAGCTTATCCGGAGGGCCCCAGCATTTT
-,16,-,TRBJ2-3,TRBV12-5,CASDLQQARGTDTQYF,TGTGCTAGTGATCTGCAACAGGCCAGGGGCACAGATACGCAGTATTTT
-,15,-,TRBJ2-3,TRBV7-2,CASSWGDSSTDTQYF,TGTGCCAGCAGTTGGGGGGACAGTAGCACAGATACGCAGTATTTT
-,12,TRBD1,TRBJ2-3,TRBV6-6,CATQGATDTQYF,TGTGCCACACAGGGGGCAACAGATACGCAGTATTTT
few,17,TRBD1,TRBJ2-1,TRBV7-2,CASSPKKTGGGYNEQFF,TGTGCCAGCAGTCCGAAGAAGACAGGGGGAGGCTACAATGAGCAGTTCTTC
-,18,TRBD2,TRBJ2-1,TRBV18,CASSPQGLAGTGGNEQFF,TGTGCCAGCTCACCGCAGGGACTAGCGGGGACAGGGGGCAATGAGCAGTTCTTC
-,13,-,TRBJ1-5,TRBV29-1,CSVEDGVNQPQHF,TGCAGCGTTGAAGATGGGGTCAATCAGCCCCAGCATTTT
-,14,-,TRBJ2-1,TRBV29-1,CSSLDWSSYNEQFF,TGCAGCTCGTTAGACTGGAGCTCCTACAATGAGCAGTTCTTC
few,13,-,TRBJ1-5,TRBV6-5,CASHRLESQPQHF,TGTGCCAGCCACAGACTAGAGAGTCAGCCCCAGCATTTT
-,11,-,TRBJ2-1,TRBV30,CASVRDGGIFF,TGTGCCTCTGTCCGTGACGGGGGTATATTCTTC
-,12,-,TRBJ2-6,TRBV2,CASDSGANVLTF,TGTGCCAGCGACTCTGGGGCCAACGTCCTGACTTTC
-,14,-,TRBJ2-4,TRBV2,CASLGGQGKNIQYF,TGTGCCAGCTTGGGGGGCCAGGGCAAAAACATTCAGTACTTC
few,15,-,TRBJ1-1,TRBV18,CASSPPYDSNTEAFF,TGTGCCAGCTCACCACCGTACGACAGCAACACTGAAGCTTTCTTT
-,16,-,TRBJ2-3,TRBV2,CASSVSGGTSTDTQYF,TGTGCCAGCAGTGTGAGCGGCGGTACTAGCACAGATACGCAGTATTTT
-,16,TRBD1,TRBJ1-2,TRBV30,CAWSPPSGTDNYGYTF,TGTGCCTGGAGTCCCCCATCCGGGACAGACAACTATGGCTACACCTTC
-,14,-,TRBJ1-1,TRBV19,CASSIRTVNTEAFF,TGTGCCAGTAGTATAAGAACGGTGAACACTGAAGCTTTCTTT
-,14,-,TRBJ1-1,TRBV10-3,CAIKGEGGSTEAFF,TGTGCCATCAAGGGGGAGGGGGGCTCCACTGAAGCTTTCTTT
-,16,TRBD2,TRBJ2-5,TRBV6-2/TRBV6-3,CASSTGTSGVRGAQYF,TGTGCCAGCAGTACGGGGACTAGCGGGGTGAGAGGGGCCCAGTACTTC
-,14,TRBD1,TRBJ1-4,TRBV5-1,CASRPGTGNEKLFF,TGCGCCAGCAGACCCGGGACAGGGAATGAAAAACTGTTTTTT